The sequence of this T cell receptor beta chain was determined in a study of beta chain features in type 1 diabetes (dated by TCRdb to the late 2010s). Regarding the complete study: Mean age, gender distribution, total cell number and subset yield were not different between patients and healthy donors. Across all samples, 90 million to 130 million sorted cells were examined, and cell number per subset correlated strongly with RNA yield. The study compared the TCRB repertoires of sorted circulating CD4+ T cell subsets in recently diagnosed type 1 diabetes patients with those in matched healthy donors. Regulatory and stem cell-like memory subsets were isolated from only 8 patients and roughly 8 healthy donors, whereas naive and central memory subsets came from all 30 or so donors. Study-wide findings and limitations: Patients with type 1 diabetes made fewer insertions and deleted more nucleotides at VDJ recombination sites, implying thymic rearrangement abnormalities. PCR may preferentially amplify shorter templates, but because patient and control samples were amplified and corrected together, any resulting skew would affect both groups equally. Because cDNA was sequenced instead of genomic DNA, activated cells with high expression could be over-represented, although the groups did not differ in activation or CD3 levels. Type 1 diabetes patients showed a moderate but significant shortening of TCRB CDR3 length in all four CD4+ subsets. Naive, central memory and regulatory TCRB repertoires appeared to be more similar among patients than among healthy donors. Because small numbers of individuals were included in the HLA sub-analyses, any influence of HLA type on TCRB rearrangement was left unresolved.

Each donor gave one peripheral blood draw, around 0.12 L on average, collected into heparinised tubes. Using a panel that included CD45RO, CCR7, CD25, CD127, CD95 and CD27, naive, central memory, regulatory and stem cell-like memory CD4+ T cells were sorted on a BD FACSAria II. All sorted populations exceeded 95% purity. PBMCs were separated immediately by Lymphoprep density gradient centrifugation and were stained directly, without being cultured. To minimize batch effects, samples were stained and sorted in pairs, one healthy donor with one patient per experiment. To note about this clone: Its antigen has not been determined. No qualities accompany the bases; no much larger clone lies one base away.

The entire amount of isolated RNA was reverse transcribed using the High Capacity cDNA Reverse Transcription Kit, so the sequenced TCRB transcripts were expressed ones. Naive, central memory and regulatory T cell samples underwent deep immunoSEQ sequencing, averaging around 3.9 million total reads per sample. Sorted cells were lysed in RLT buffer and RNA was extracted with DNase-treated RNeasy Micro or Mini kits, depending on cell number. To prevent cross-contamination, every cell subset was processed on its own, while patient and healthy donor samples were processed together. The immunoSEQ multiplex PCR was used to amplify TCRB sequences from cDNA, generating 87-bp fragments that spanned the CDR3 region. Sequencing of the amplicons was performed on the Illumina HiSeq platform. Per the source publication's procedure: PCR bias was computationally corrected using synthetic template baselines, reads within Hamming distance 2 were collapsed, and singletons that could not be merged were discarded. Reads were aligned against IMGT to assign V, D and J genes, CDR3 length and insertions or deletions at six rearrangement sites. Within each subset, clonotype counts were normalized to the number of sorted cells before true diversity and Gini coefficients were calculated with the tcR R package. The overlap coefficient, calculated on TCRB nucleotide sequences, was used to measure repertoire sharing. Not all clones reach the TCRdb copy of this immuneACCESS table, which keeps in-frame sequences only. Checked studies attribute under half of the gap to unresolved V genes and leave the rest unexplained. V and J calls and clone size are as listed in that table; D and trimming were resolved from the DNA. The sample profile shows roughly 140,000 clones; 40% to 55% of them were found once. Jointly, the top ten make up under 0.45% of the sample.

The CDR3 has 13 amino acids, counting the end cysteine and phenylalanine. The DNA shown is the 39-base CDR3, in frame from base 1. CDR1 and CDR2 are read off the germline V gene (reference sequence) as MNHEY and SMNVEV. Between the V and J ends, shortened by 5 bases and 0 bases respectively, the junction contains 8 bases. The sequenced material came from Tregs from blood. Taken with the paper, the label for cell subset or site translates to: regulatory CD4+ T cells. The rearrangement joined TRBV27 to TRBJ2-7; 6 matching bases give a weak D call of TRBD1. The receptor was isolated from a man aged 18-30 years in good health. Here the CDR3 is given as CASSRDNSYEQYF. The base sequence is TGTGCCAGCAGTCGGGACAACTCCTACGAGCAGTACTTC.